The 27 T cell receptor beta chains reported below all come from one sample, sequenced in a study of cytomegalovirus exposure and HLA in healthy donors. Assay used: immunoSEQ multiplex PCR; TCRdb lists only in-frame clones, some missing. Of 250,000 or so clones in the sample, 90% were seen once. The sequenced material came from PBMCs. Receptors originate from a woman younger than 35 in good health and CMV-seronegative.

The rearrangement links TRBV6-5 to TRBJ2-1, with 10 bases matching TRBD2. The CDR3 runs 15 residues. V trimming: 5 bases; J trimming: 4 bases; junction bases outside the gene matches: 5. Germline V gene lookup returns CDR1 MNHEY and CDR2 SVGAGI. The CDR3 DNA sequence: TGTGCCAGCAGTCTAGCGGGGGCCCCATACAATGAGCAGTTCTTC. It encodes CASSLAGAPYNEQFF.

The chain has TRBV5-1 and TRBJ2-5; TRBD2 aligns across 12 bases. With 5 bases clipped from V and 3 bases from J, the junction kept 5 bases outside the gene matches. Germline-derived CDR1 and CDR2 are SGHRS and YFSETQ. This CDR3 comprises 15 residues. The CDR3 region has the DNA TGCGCCAGCAGGTCTAGCGGGGGGGCCGAAGAGACCCAGTACTTC. Translation gives CASRSSGGAEETQYF.

This clone occurred once. V is TRBV28 and J is TRBJ1-6; tentative D call: TRBD1 (5 bases). In germline, CDR1 is MDHEN, CDR2 SYDVKM. Deletions cut 6 bases from V and 0 bases from J, with 15 bases between. The CDR3 runs to 17 residues. The CDR3, as DNA: TGTGCCAGCAGCCACGACAGTATAAGCTCCTATAATTCACCCCTCCACTTT. This sequence encodes CASSHDSISSYNSPLHF.

The chain recombines TRBV11-3 with TRBJ2-1; 12 bases agree with TRBD2. This CDR3 is 15 amino acids long. Germline V lookup: CDR1 SGHNT, CDR2 YENEEA. The trim removed 5 bases at V and 5 bases at J, leaving 4 bases unmatched. CDR3: CASSQTSGGNNEQFF. CDR3 DNA: TGTGCCAGCAGCCAGACTAGCGGGGGTAACAATGAGCAGTTCTTC.

The rearrangement uses TRBV2 and TRBJ2-1, with D tentatively TRBD1 (5 bases). Germline assignment: CDR1 SNHLY and CDR2 FYNNEI. The CDR3 consists of 12 residues. The ends were cut back, 0 bases at V and 16 bases at J, with 13 bases in the middle. CDR3 in amino acids: CASSEARGFCFF. The CDR3 coding sequence is TGTGCCAGCAGTGAAGCAAGGGGATTTTGCTTCTTC.

In nucleotides, the CDR3 is TGCGCCAGCAGCTTGCCCGGACAATCTGGGGCCAACGTCCTGACTTTC. Its protein is CASSLPGQSGANVLTF. The V call is TRBV5-1, the J call TRBJ2-6; possible D gene TRBD1, 5 bases. CDR1 and CDR2 (germline): SGHRS, YFSETQ. The CDR3 is 16 residues long. With 1 base removed from V and 1 base from J, the gap between germline ends came to 9 bases.

The table lists this clone with a count of one. The V call is TRBV27, the J call TRBJ1-2; 7 bases map to TRBD1. This CDR3 has 14 residues. CDR1 and CDR2 (germline): MNHEY, SMNVEV (reference sequence). J gave up 2 bases and V 3 bases, and 3 bases lay outside the gene matches. As DNA, the CDR3 is TGTGCCAGCAGTTTCTTGGGACAGAACTATGGCTACACCTTC. It encodes CASSFLGQNYGYTF.

J is TRBJ1-2 and V is TRBV28; D might be TRBD1 (6 bases). In germline, CDR1 is MDHEN, CDR2 SYDVKM. The CDR3 has 14 amino acids. The V end was cut by 5 bases, the J end by 5 bases, with 15 bases between. DNA for the CDR3: TGTGCCAGCAGTCAAGGACAGATCTTTTATGGCTACACCTTC. Translating it yields CASSQGQIFYGYTF.

The J gene is TRBJ1-1, the V gene TRBV19, with D tentatively TRBD1 (5 bases). The CDR3 is 13 amino acids. V lost 6 bases and J lost 11, with 19 bases in between. From germline, CDR1 is LNHDA and CDR2 SQIVND (reference sequence). CDR3 DNA: TGTGCCAGTAGCAAACACGCAAGGGGATCGGCTTTCTTT. It codes for CASSKHARGSAFF.

V usage is TRBV6-5 and J usage is TRBJ2-3, with 7 bases that match TRBD2. V was clipped by 2 bases and J by 6 bases; unmatched bases: 11. CDR3 length: 16 amino acids. Per germline, CDR1 MNHEY and CDR2 SVGAGI. This chain's CDR3 is CASSYVPAGRGDTQYF. CDR3 DNA: TGTGCCAGCAGTTACGTGCCAGCGGGGCGAGGGGATACGCAGTATTTT.

V usage is TRBV2 and J usage is TRBJ1-2; D perhaps matches TRBD1 (5 bases). Germline V gene sequence: CDR1 SNHLY, CDR2 FYNNEI. This CDR3 is 14 amino acids long. V shed 0 bases and J shed 3 bases, with 8 bases lying between them. CDR3 sequence: CASSEAGEDYGYTF. For the CDR3, the DNA is TGTGCCAGCAGTGAAGCAGGGGAAGACTATGGCTACACCTTC.

As to this clone: The same CDR3 is also encoded by other DNA sequences in this sample. The chain uses TRBV6-5 and TRBJ2-7; the D is unclear. This CDR3 has 13 amino acids. Germline values: CDR1 MNHEY, CDR2 SVGAGI. V gave up 6 bases and J gave up 0 bases, with 9 bases separating them. DNA of the CDR3: TGTGCCAGCAGCCGAACGGGCTCCTACGAGCAGTACTTC. It yields the protein CASSRTGSYEQYF.

The chain recombines TRBV6-1 with TRBJ2-7, with D possibly TRBD2 on 6 matching bases. Trimming left V 4 bases short and J 2 bases short, with 12 bases between. Germline V lookup: CDR1 MNHNS, CDR2 SASEGT. This CDR3 is 14 amino acids long. CDR3 nucleotides: TGTGCCAGCAGTGTGGGGACTCTCACCTACGAGCAGTACTTC. Its protein product is CASSVGTLTYEQYF.

The V and J genes are TRBV11-2 and TRBJ1-4; TRBD1 aligns across 9 bases. Germline V gene lookup returns CDR1 SGHAT and CDR2 FQNNGV. Trimming at V came to 5 bases and at J to 4 bases, leaving 5 bases not matched to a gene. The CDR3 extends over 15 amino acids. The CDR3 nucleotides are TGTGCCAGCAGCGTAACAGGGGGCTTTAATGAAAAACTGTTTTTT. Translated: CASSVTGGFNEKLFF.

J is TRBJ2-7 and V is TRBV27, with 9 bases lining up with TRBD1. The ends lost 11 bases at V and 3 bases at J; junction bases unmatched: 11. The CDR3 totals 14 residues. Germline V gene lookup returns CDR1 MNHEY and CDR2 SMNVEV (reference sequence). The CDR3 protein is CAGYRGRWIYEQYV. Here the CDR3 DNA reads TGTGCCGGATACAGGGGGCGATGGATCTACGAGCAGTACGTC.

CDR3 residues: CARSSRGTEAHEQYF. The CDR3 DNA sequence: TGTGCCAGAAGCTCCCGCGGGACAGAGGCCCACGAGCAGTACTTC. This chain links TRBV5-3 with TRBJ2-7; a weak D match, TRBD1 (7 bases). TRBV5-3 is classed as an ORF, of uncertain function. V was trimmed by 3 bases and J by 5 bases, leaving 18 bases between them. This CDR3 region has 15 residues.

The chain couples TRBV18 to TRBJ1-5, with a possible D match to TRBD1 (6 bases). V gave up 0 bases and J gave up 3 bases, with 12 bases separating them. The CDR3 is 16 amino acids. Germline CDR1 reads KGHSH; CDR2 reads LQKENI. For the CDR3, the DNA is TGTGCCAGCTCACCACCGGCAGGGGCAATCAATCAGCCCCAGCATTTT. This translates into CASSPPAGAINQPQHF.

This clone was seen once. The chain carries TRBV27 and TRBJ2-7; 8 positions match TRBD1. The germline gives CDR1 MNHEY, CDR2 SMNVEV (reference sequence). Trimming took 4 bases from V and 4 from J; bases not matched to a gene: 6. The CDR3 extends over 14 amino acids. CDR3 sequence reads: CASSWDRNQYEQYF. The CDR3 DNA sequence: TGTGCCAGCAGTTGGGACAGGAATCAATACGAGCAGTACTTC.

V and J are TRBV5-5 and TRBJ1-1, with D tentatively TRBD1 (6 bases). V lost 4 bases and J lost 0, with 16 bases in between. Germline V gives CDR1 SGHKS, CDR2 YYEKEE (reference sequence). The CDR3 sequence is 16 residues long. CDR3 sequence: CASSPSGAGMNTEAFF. DNA for the CDR3: TGTGCCAGCAGCCCTTCAGGGGCAGGAATGAACACTGAAGCTTTCTTT.

The chain has TRBV5-1 and TRBJ2-5; 13 nucleotides line up with TRBD2. V lost 0 bases to trimming and J lost 5 bases; unmatched junction nucleotides: 7. Germline V gives CDR1 SGHRS, CDR2 YFSETQ. The CDR3 has 17 residues. The CDR3 nucleotides read TGCGCCAGCAGCTTGGGGGCGACTAGCGGGGGGCTGGAGACCCAGTACTTC. Its translation is CASSLGATSGGLETQYF.

The chain joins TRBV2 to TRBJ2-3, with TRBD2 as a possible D gene (5 bases). From germline, CDR1 is SNHLY and CDR2 FYNNEI. This CDR3 has 13 residues. V was trimmed by 7 bases and J by 3 bases, leaving 11 bases between them. The CDR3 DNA sequence: TGTGCCAGCATAGGAGGTCGGACAGATACGCAGTATTTT. Amino acids: CASIGGRTDTQYF.

The genes are TRBV7-9 and TRBJ2-1; possible D gene TRBD1, 6 bases. The CDR3 loop spans 17 amino acids. Germline V CDR1 and CDR2: SEHNR, FQNEAQ (reference sequence). Between the trimmed V and J ends, which lost 4 bases and 8 bases, there was a span of 24 bases. The CDR3 sequence is CASSSTTRTAIGDEQFF. CDR3 in DNA: TGTGCCAGCAGCTCAACAACCCGGACAGCCATTGGCGATGAGCAGTTCTTC.

The J gene is TRBJ2-3, the V gene TRBV30; no definite D call. This CDR3 comprises 13 residues. V lost 0 bases, J lost 7 bases, and 11 bases lay in between. Per germline, CDR1 GTSNPN and CDR2 SVGIG (reference sequence). The CDR3 sequence is CAWSVLSYNTQYF. The CDR3 nucleotides read TGTGCCTGGAGTGTACTATCTTACAATACGCAGTATTTT.

This chain connects TRBV14 to TRBJ1-2; TRBD1 is a possible D gene (5 bases). V dropped 0 bases and J dropped 4 bases, with 6 bases sitting between them. CDR1 is SGHDN, CDR2 FVKESK, per germline. The CDR3 sequence is 13 residues long. CDR3 in amino acids: CASSQDGAYGYTF. DNA for the CDR3: TGTGCCAGCAGCCAAGATGGGGCCTATGGCTACACCTTC.

As to this clone: The same CDR3 also results from other DNA sequences found in this sample. V gene TRBV6-5 combines with J gene TRBJ2-7; 11 positions match TRBD2. Germline values: CDR1 MNHEY, CDR2 SVGAGI. Losses at the gene ends were 3 bases for V and 3 bases for J; bases not matched to a gene: 1. The CDR3 is made up of 14 amino acids. The CDR3 is CASSYSGGDYEQYF. As DNA, the CDR3 is TGTGCCAGCAGTTATAGCGGGGGGGACTACGAGCAGTACTTC.

The V gene is TRBV4-1, the J gene TRBJ2-1; 8 positions match TRBD1. V was pared by 5 bases and J by 2 bases, with 11 bases of the junction left unmatched. Germline loops: CDR1 MGHRA, CDR2 YSYEKL. The CDR3 extends over 17 amino acids. The CDR3 nucleotides read TGCGCCAGCAGCACATTACCGGGACAGGTTACCTACAATGAGCAGTTCTTC. Its translation: CASSTLPGQVTYNEQFF.

The rearrangement links TRBV11-2 to TRBJ1-2; 12 positions agree with TRBD1. The V segment lost 4 bases and the J segment 8 bases; nucleotides outside the gene matches: 5. This CDR3 comprises 14 residues. Germline CDR1 SGHAT, CDR2 FQNNGV. CDR3 in DNA: TGTGCCAGCAGCTCGGGACAGGGGGCGGAGGGCTACACCTTC. This gives the protein CASSSGQGAEGYTF.